What follows are 16 T cell receptor beta chains derived from one specimen sequenced in a study of early T cells in non-severe SARS-CoV-2 infection (dated by TCRdb to about 2021). Library preparation used 5' RACE. Sequenced on a NextSeq 500. TCRdb handled the public reads itself, with Q25 trimming in fastp and clone calling in MiXCR, and kept productive beta chains. Each record represents a unique CDR3 protein, reported with the most common genes and DNA among its rows. The sample records over 55,000 distinct CDR3 sequences, roughly 12% of which are singletons. The ten largest make up 2.9% of the sample. Material: whole blood. All receptors derive from an adult who was a healthcare worker with PCR-confirmed SARS-CoV-2 infection or an uninfected control (not recorded which).

This clonotype occurred a few times. The chain employs TRBV2 and TRBJ2-3, with a weak D call TRBD1 (6 bases). Per the germline V gene, CDR1 is SNHLY and CDR2 is FYNNEI. The CDR3 is 10 amino acids. V lost 5 bases and J 15 bases, leaving 12 bases between the germline ends. The CDR3 here is CASSSPGTYF. CDR3 sequence (DNA): TGTGCCAGCAGTAGTCCCGGGACATATTTT.

A few counts support this clonotype. The chain links TRBV18 to TRBJ2-1; 11 nucleotides align to TRBD1. Losses at the gene ends were 6 bases for V and 8 bases for J; bases not matched to a gene: 3. The CDR3 contains 13 residues. Germline CDR1 reads KGHSH; CDR2 reads LQKENI. This CDR3 is CASSRTGGYEQFF. Here the CDR3 DNA reads TGTGCCAGCTCCCGGACAGGGGGCTATGAGCAGTTCTTC.

This clonotype occurred a few times. This chain links TRBV4-1 with TRBJ1-2; D remains ambiguous. Germline CDR1 is MGHRA and CDR2 is YSYEKL. V lost 1 base and J lost 4, with 7 bases in between. The CDR3 spans 13 residues. The CDR3 is CASSQAASYGYTF. CDR3 nucleotides: TGCGCCAGCAGCCAAGCTGCATCCTATGGCTACACCTTC.

This sequence joins TRBV18 and TRBJ2-1, with TRBD2 matching over 10 bases. The V gene end was trimmed by 3 bases and the J gene end by 6 bases; junction bases not matched to a gene: 11. Germline-derived CDR1 and CDR2 are KGHSH and LQKENI. The CDR3 covers 17 residues. The chain's CDR3 is CASSPPRPLAGSNEQFF. CDR3 nucleotides: TGTGCCAGCTCACCTCCACGACCACTAGCGGGGAGCAATGAGCAGTTCTTC.

In this sample, this clonotype turned up a few times. The chain links TRBV11-1 to TRBJ2-1; 8 nucleotides align to TRBD1. This CDR3 is built from 16 residues. The V gene's germline CDR1 is SGHAT and CDR2 FQDESV (reference sequence). V was pared by 1 base and J by 7 bases, with 9 bases of the junction left unmatched. In DNA, the CDR3 is TGTGCCAGCAGCTTAGTTCCGAGGACAGGGATGAATGAGCAGTTCTTC. Encoded protein: CASSLVPRTGMNEQFF.

This clonotype was seen ten or more times. J is TRBJ2-1 and V is TRBV9, with D unclear. Germline V CDR1 and CDR2: SGDLS, YYNGEE. The CDR3 is 13 amino acids. Trimming shortened V by 3 bases and J by 5 bases, and 9 bases separated the two germline ends. The CDR3 protein is CASSELVNNEQFF. CDR3 in DNA: TGTGCCAGCAGCGAACTGGTAAACAATGAGCAGTTCTTC.

This clonotype occurred many times. The chain has TRBV5-4 and TRBJ1-3; D remains unclear. Trimming took 4 bases from V and 0 from J, leaving 8 bases between them. CDR3 length: 14 amino acids. From germline, CDR1 is SGHNT and CDR2 YYREEE (reference sequence). For the CDR3, the DNA is TGTGCCAGCAGCCGGGTCGGCTCTGGAAACACCATATATTTT. Its protein product is CASSRVGSGNTIYF.

This clonotype occurred many times. The chain combines TRBV19 with TRBJ1-2; 8 bases are shared with TRBD1. Losses at the gene ends were 7 bases for V and 8 bases for J; bases not matched to a gene: 15. The germline V gene encodes CDR1 LNHDA and CDR2 SQIVND (reference sequence). The CDR3 has 15 residues. The CDR3 loop reads CASTERQGTRLGYTF. CDR3 nucleotides: TGTGCCAGTACCGAAAGACAGGGGACCCGCCTAGGCTACACCTTC. Combining the CDR3 with reference TRBV19 and TRBJ1-2 gives the whole variable domain DGGITQSPKYLFRKEGQNVTLSCEQNLNHDAMYWYRQDPGQGLRLIYYSQIVNDFQKGDIAEGYSVSREKKESFPLTVTSAQKNPTAFYLCASTERQGTRLGYTFGSGTRLTVV.

This clonotype has ten or more counts. This chain uses TRBV10-2 with TRBJ2-5, with TRBD2 identical over 9 bases. In germline, CDR1 is WSHSY, CDR2 SAAADI. V shed 4 bases and J 2 bases; nucleotides not matched to a gene: 11. The length of the CDR3 is 17 residues. This chain's CDR3 is CASSVSGAGGQQETQYF. CDR3 in DNA: TGCGCCAGCAGTGTCTCGGGAGCGGGGGGACAGCAAGAGACCCAGTACTTC.

This clonotype was counted many times. V and J are TRBV7-3 and TRBJ2-6; D ambiguous. The CDR3 runs to 14 residues. Trimming stripped 4 bases from V and 2 bases from J, with 6 bases between. CDR1 SGHTA and CDR2 FQGTGA come from the germline V gene. The CDR3 loop is CASSSRTGANVLTF. CDR3 DNA: TGTGCCAGCAGCTCCCGGACTGGGGCCAACGTCCTGACTTTC. Looking up the rest from reference TRBV7-3 and TRBJ2-6 gives the full variable domain: GAGVSQTPSNKVTEKGKYVELRCDPISGHTALYWYRQSLGQGPEFLIYFQGTGAADDSGLPNDRFFAVRPEGSVSTLKIQRTERGDSAVYLCASSSRTGANVLTFGAGSRLTVL.

This clonotype was detected many times. The genes are TRBV12-3 or TRBV12-4 and TRBJ1-3, with unresolved D. The CDR3 has 14 amino acids. With 7 bases removed from V and 9 bases from J, the gap between germline ends came to 19 bases. DNA of the CDR3: TGTGCCAGCATTAAAGACCTAAAAGGCGGCACCATATATTTT. Its translation is CASIKDLKGGTIYF.

There are a few counts of this clonotype. The genes are TRBV4-1 and TRBJ1-1; D unresolved. Looked up from germline, CDR1 is MGHRA and CDR2 is YSYEKL. There are 14 residues in the CDR3. V was trimmed by 4 bases and J by 0 bases, leaving 9 bases between them. CDR3 protein: CASSPSTLNTEAFF. CDR3 sequence (DNA): TGCGCCAGCAGCCCCTCCACACTGAACACTGAAGCTTTCTTT.

This clonotype was counted a few times. The chain combines TRBV6-5 with TRBJ2-3, with D unclear. The ends were cut back, 8 bases at V and 6 bases at J, with 9 bases in the middle. The CDR3 is 11 residues long. CDR1 and CDR2 (germline): MNHEY, SVGAGI. This CDR3 is CASGSGDTQYF. The CDR3 DNA reads TGTGCCAGCGGGTCTGGGGATACGCAGTATTTT.

This chain connects TRBV2 to TRBJ2-6; D is unclear. Per germline, CDR1 SNHLY and CDR2 FYNNEI. This CDR3 spans 12 amino acids. V lost 9 bases to trimming and J lost 1 base, with 4 bases between them. The DNA of the CDR3 is TGTGCCAGTGATTCTGGGGCCAACGTCCTGACTTTC. Protein sequence: CASDSGANVLTF. Complete variable domain (other parts from reference TRBV2 and TRBJ2-6): EPEVTQTPSHQVTQMGQEVILRCVPISNHLYFYWYRQILGQKVEFLVSFYNNEISEKSEIFDDQFSVERPDGSNFTLKIRSTKLEDSAMYFCASDSGANVLTFGAGSRLTVL.

This clonotype showed up many times. The V call is TRBV2, the J call TRBJ1-5, with D possibly matching TRBD1 (6 bases). Germline CDR1 SNHLY, CDR2 FYNNEI. This CDR3 is 14 amino acids long. Trimming removed 4 bases from V and 4 bases from J, with 11 bases in between. The CDR3 loop is CASSVERGNQPQHF. CDR3 nucleotides: TGTGCCAGCAGTGTTGAGAGGGGGAATCAGCCCCAGCATTTT.

This clonotype was picked up a small number of times. The gene calls are TRBV10-3 and TRBJ2-5; no clear D gene. The CDR3 runs 14 residues. Germline V gene sequence: CDR1 ENHRY, CDR2 SYGVKD. V was pared by 2 bases and J by 2 bases, with 9 bases between. CDR3 loop: CAISERLMQETQYF. The CDR3 bases are TGTGCCATCAGTGAGAGGCTGATGCAAGAGACCCAGTACTTC.